The 18 T cell receptor beta chains reported below all come from one sample, sequenced in a study of cytomegalovirus exposure and HLA in healthy donors. The PCR made use of 60 Vbeta and 13 Jbeta primers. This table comes from immunoSEQ multiplex PCR, and its TCRdb copy is limited to in-frame clones, with some not included. Of around 280,000 clones detected, about 87% appear once; the ten largest clones hold about 2%. Material for sequencing was PBMCs. These receptor sequences come from a woman aged 18-29 years in good health and CMV-seronegative.

In regard to this clone: A read error may produce the germline difference seen at one junction end. The chain combines TRBV7-9 with TRBJ1-1, with 10 bases identical to TRBD1. Germline values: CDR1 SEHNR, CDR2 FQNEAQ (reference sequence). This CDR3 comprises 14 residues. CDR3 sequence (DNA): TGTTCCAGCAGCTTATCCGGGACAGGGGCTGAAGCTTTCTTT. Its protein is CSSSLSGTGAEAFF.

The DNA of the CDR3 is TGTGCCAGTATTGAGTATCCCAAAAACATTCAGTACTTC. Its translation is CASIEYPKNIQYF. V usage is TRBV19 and J usage is TRBJ2-4; unclear D gene. Germline values: CDR1 LNHDA, CDR2 SQIVND (reference sequence). Trimming took 7 bases from V and 2 from J, leaving 9 bases between them. The CDR3 contains 13 residues.

This chain connects TRBV5-1 to TRBJ2-3; 12 bases align to TRBD2. Germline V gives CDR1 SGHRS, CDR2 YFSETQ. This CDR3 contains 16 residues. Losses at the gene ends were 4 bases for V and 3 bases for J; bases not matched to a gene: 6. The CDR3 protein is CASSRRTSGATDTQYF. Here the CDR3 DNA reads TGCGCCAGCAGCCGTCGGACTAGCGGGGCGACAGATACGCAGTATTTT.

The J gene is TRBJ2-7, the V gene TRBV27; D might be TRBD1 (5 bases). V was pared by 3 bases and J by 3 bases, with 12 bases between. The CDR3 runs 14 residues. Germline-derived CDR1 and CDR2 are MNHEY and SMNVEV (reference sequence). CDR3 loop: CASSFGAGNYEQYF. The CDR3 DNA sequence: TGTGCCAGCAGTTTTGGGGCAGGGAACTACGAGCAGTACTTC.

The rearrangement joins TRBV30 to TRBJ2-7, with D tentatively TRBD1 (5 bases). Trimming took 5 bases from V and 3 from J, leaving 14 bases between them. Germline CDR1 GTSNPN, CDR2 SVGIG (reference sequence). This CDR3 contains 13 residues. Here the CDR3 DNA reads TGTGCCTGGTATAAGTTGACAGACTACGAGCAGTACTTC. It translates to CAWYKLTDYEQYF.

The V and J genes are TRBV7-8 and TRBJ2-5, with 9 bases that match TRBD2. This CDR3 has 15 residues. Germline lookup yields CDR1 SGHVS and CDR2 FQNEAQ. V dropped 5 bases and J dropped 1; count of bases not matched to a gene: 5. The CDR3 is CASSRTSVFQETQYF. DNA for the CDR3: TGTGCCAGCAGCCGGACTAGCGTATTCCAAGAGACCCAGTACTTC.

V usage is TRBV5-1 and J usage is TRBJ2-1, with a tentative D call TRBD1 (5 bases). V was clipped by 0 bases and J by 7 bases, with 14 bases between them. The CDR3 totals 15 residues. CDR1 is SGHRS and CDR2 is YFSETQ in the germline V gene. DNA of the CDR3: TGCGCCAGCAGCTTGGAGGGGTTTTTGGTGAATGAGCAGTTCTTC. Encoded protein: CASSLEGFLVNEQFF.

This clone was picked up one time. V is TRBV5-1 and J is TRBJ2-1; no definite D call. The CDR3 contains 16 residues. Germline assignment: CDR1 SGHRS and CDR2 YFSETQ. V gave up 1 base and J gave up 0 bases, with 11 bases separating them. This chain's CDR3 is CASSLTGPPSYNEQFF. The CDR3 DNA is TGCGCCAGCAGCTTGACCGGTCCCCCCTCCTACAATGAGCAGTTCTTC.

The rearrangement joins TRBV7-8 to TRBJ2-1, with TRBD2 identical over 9 bases. Germline CDR1 reads SGHVS; CDR2 reads FQNEAQ. With V trimmed by 2 bases and J by 7 bases, 9 bases remained unmatched. The CDR3 loop spans 16 amino acids. CDR3 DNA sequence: TGTGCCAGCAGCTTATCGGCGGGGGGGGATTGGAATGAGCAGTTCTTC. Translation gives CASSLSAGGDWNEQFF.

Here the CDR3 reads CSVGGGGVIETQYF. In nucleotides, the CDR3 is TGCAGCGTTGGAGGGGGGGGTGTGATAGAGACCCAGTACTTC. The gene calls are TRBV29-1 and TRBJ2-5; TRBD2 is a possible D gene (7 bases). In germline, CDR1 is SQVTM, CDR2 ANQGSEA. Trimming cost V 4 bases and J 4 bases, with 16 bases left between them. The CDR3 runs 14 residues.

The rearrangement joins TRBV6-1 to TRBJ2-5, with TRBD2 identical over 7 bases. Germline-derived CDR1 and CDR2 are MNHNS and SASEGT. V shed 3 bases, J shed 3 bases, and the junction held 10 bases outside the gene matches. The CDR3 has 16 amino acids. The CDR3 loop reads CASSEYLGLNKETQYF. CDR3 nucleotide sequence: TGTGCCAGCAGTGAGTACCTGGGACTAAATAAAGAGACCCAGTACTTC.

The CDR3 is CASSGRVGGGAGVAGANVLTF. In DNA form, the CDR3 reads TGCGCCAGCAGCGGCCGCGTAGGGGGGGGCGCAGGGGTCGCTGGGGCCAACGTCCTGACTTTC. This chain links TRBV5-1 with TRBJ2-6; a weak D match, TRBD2 (7 bases). Germline V gene data show CDR1 as SGHRS and CDR2 as YFSETQ. V lost 4 bases, J lost 2 bases, and 28 bases lay in between. CDR3 length equals 21 residues.

The V call is TRBV2, the J call TRBJ1-4, with TRBD1 matching 8 bases. The CDR3 sequence is 14 residues long. Looked up from germline, CDR1 is SNHLY and CDR2 is FYNNEI. V dropped 5 bases and J dropped 7; count of bases not matched to a gene: 6. CDR3 in DNA: TGTGCCAGCAGTTCACAGGGGGTCCTTGAAAAACTGTTTTTT. Amino acid sequence: CASSSQGVLEKLFF.

CDR3 in DNA: TGTGCCAGCAGTACCCCCCCCCAAGATTGGGGACAGAACACTGAAGCTTTCTTT. Amino acid sequence: CASSTPPQDWGQNTEAFF. The V gene is TRBV27, the J gene TRBJ1-1; tentatively, D is TRBD1 (6 bases). CDR3 length equals 18 residues. CDR1 is MNHEY, CDR2 SMNVEV, per germline (reference sequence). The V end lost 5 bases, the J end lost 1 base, and 23 bases lay between the germline ends.

The chain links TRBV29-1 to TRBJ1-1; 7 bases line up with TRBD1. In germline, CDR1 is SQVTM, CDR2 ANQGSEA. CDR3 size: 13 residues. Germline trimming cut 5 bases from V and 0 bases from J; bases unmatched to any gene: 3. Here the CDR3 reads CSVLGTVNTEAFF. The CDR3 nucleotides are TGCAGCGTTTTAGGGACAGTGAACACTGAAGCTTTCTTT.

The chain has TRBV18 and TRBJ2-3; D call uncertain. This CDR3 is 13 amino acids long. V lost 1 base, J lost 1 base, and 3 bases lay in between. Germline CDR1 reads KGHSH; CDR2 reads LQKENI. The DNA for the CDR3 is TGTGCCAGCTCACCACTCGGCACAGATACGCAGTATTTT. Its translation: CASSPLGTDTQYF.

The chain links TRBV29-1 to TRBJ2-1, with 7 positions matching TRBD2. The CDR3 is 14 residues long. The V and J ends lost 1 base and 5 bases, in that order; junction bases with no gene match: 5. Germline-derived CDR1 and CDR2 are SQVTM and ANQGSEA. The CDR3 DNA follows: TGCAGCGTTGAAGGAACTAGCGAGGACAATGAGCAGTTCTTC. Amino acids: CSVEGTSEDNEQFF.

Details on this clone: One junction end does not reproduce the germline sequence, and a read error may be involved. The chain uses TRBV5-1 and TRBJ1-5, with D possibly TRBD1 on 5 matching bases. The CDR3 is 15 amino acids. The germline V gene encodes CDR1 SGHRS and CDR2 YFSETQ. The CDR3 loop reads CASSSDGHSNQPQHF. CDR3 sequence (DNA): TGTGCCAGCAGCTCAGACGGACATAGCAATCAGCCCCAGCATTTT.